This T cell receptor beta chain originates from a study of CD8 T cells in acute hepatitis C reinfection listed by TCRdb under 2021. Looking at the study overall: The TCRbeta repertoire of CD8+ T cells specific for the HCV NS3-1073 epitope was profiled during acute infection and after viral clearance. Paired acute and follow-up samples were contributed by four of the spontaneous resolvers. Results the study describes overall, beyond this receptor: Because bulk sequencing covered only the TCRbeta chain, the alphabeta pairing of public clonotypes could not be determined. The NS3-1073 specific repertoires were highly diverse, and diversity did not differ significantly among acute resolver, follow-up resolver and acute chronic samples. Thirteen public clonotypes were found regardless of outcome; one public clonotype used V04-02/J02-02. All groups preferentially used the TRBV04 and TRBV06 gene families, and overrepresentation in the naive pool did not explain this preferential usage. CDR3 sequences shared with other epitopes were rarely observed, and exact matching may have been limited by differing sequencing approaches. NS3-1073 specific cells were too rare to sort in chronically infected subjects, so no follow-up repertoires exist for those subjects.

The FACS-sorted cells had their genomic DNA extracted, and the commercial immunoSEQ service was used to sequence the TCRbeta chains. Turning to the authors' computational methods: ImmunoSEQ Analyzer software v3.0 and R v3.5.1 were the tools used to analyze the repertoire data. Sequences containing stop codons or out-of-frame rearrangements were removed, so only productive rearrangements were analyzed. The sequencing provider supplied the Simpson diversity, Shannon entropy, CDR3 length and nucleotide addition metrics. Clonotypes were categorized by frequency as dominant, sub-dominant, low or lowest abundance, and clonotypes below 0.1% were excluded from most analyses. Any CDR3 amino acid clonotype present in at least two subjects at a cumulative frequency of at least 0.5% was labeled public. In TCRdb, the immuneACCESS table is reduced to in-frame sequences with V and J assigned. These tables do not hold every clone; where another copy was compared, an unresolved V gene accounts for under half, and the others remain unexplained. That table gives V, J and clone size, and the DNA gave D and trimming. The sample table contains over 35,000 clones; only one count was recorded for around nine tenths of them. 0.5% to 0.65% of the sample comes from the top ten.

Details on this clone: It lacks a known antigen. No clone much larger than this one lies a single base away; base qualities are absent.

As encoded in the germline V gene, CDR1 is SGDLS while CDR2 is YYNGEE. The CDR3 starts with the cysteine, ends with the phenylalanine, and has 16 residues. Here the CDR3 DNA is all that survives: 48 bases in frame from base 1. A distance of 16 bases separates the germline ends of V and J, which lose 4 bases and 2 bases respectively. The sample's time point label, in plain terms: naive CD8 control sorted from an acute-time-point sample. Enrolled in the Montreal Hepatitis C Cohort (HEPCO) in Canada, the donors were people who inject drugs, and these donors were followed every 3 months. Acute primary HCV infection was defined as a positive HCV RNA or antibody test that came after a negative test within the prior 24 weeks. Surface staining used CD3, CD8 and CD45RO antibodies, with an aqua fixable dye to exclude dead cells. The cohort also included several subjects who developed chronic infection, defined as HCV RNA positivity at 24 weeks. Negative selection by means of the MACS CD8+ T cell Isolation Kit yielded CD8+ T cells from peripheral blood mononuclear cells recovered from cryopreservation by thawing. Cells were sorted on a BD FACSAria II cell sorter.

The source of this sequence is a man aged 30 to 39 with chronic hepatitis C. Sample: naive CD8+ T cells from PBMCs. The sample's cell subset or site, from its label and the paper: sorted total naive CD45RO-negative CD8+ T cells. The rearranged chain carries TRBV9 and TRBJ1-3; the D gene is possibly TRBD1, with 6 bases matching. The CDR3 protein sequence reads: CASSSTQGRPGNTIYF. The DNA sequence is given as TGTGCCAGCAGCTCCACGCAGGGGAGACCTGGAAACACCATATATTTT.